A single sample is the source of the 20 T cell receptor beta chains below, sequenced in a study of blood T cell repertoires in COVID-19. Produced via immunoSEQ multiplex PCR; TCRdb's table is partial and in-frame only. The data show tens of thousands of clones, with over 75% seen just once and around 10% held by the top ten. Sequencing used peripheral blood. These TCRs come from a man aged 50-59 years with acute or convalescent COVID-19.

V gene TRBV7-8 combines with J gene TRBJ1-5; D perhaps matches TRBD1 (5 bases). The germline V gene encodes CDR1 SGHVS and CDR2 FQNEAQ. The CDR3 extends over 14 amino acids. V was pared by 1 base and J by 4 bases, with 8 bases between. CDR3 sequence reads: CASSLGSGNQPQHF. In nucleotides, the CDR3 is TGTGCCAGCAGCTTAGGGTCAGGGAATCAGCCCCAGCATTTT.

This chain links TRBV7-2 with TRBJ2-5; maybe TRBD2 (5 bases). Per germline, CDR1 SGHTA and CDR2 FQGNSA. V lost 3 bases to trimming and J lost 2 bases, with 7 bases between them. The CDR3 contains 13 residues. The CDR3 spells CASSFTGQETQYF. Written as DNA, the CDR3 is TGTGCCAGCAGCTTTACGGGGCAAGAGACCCAGTACTTC.

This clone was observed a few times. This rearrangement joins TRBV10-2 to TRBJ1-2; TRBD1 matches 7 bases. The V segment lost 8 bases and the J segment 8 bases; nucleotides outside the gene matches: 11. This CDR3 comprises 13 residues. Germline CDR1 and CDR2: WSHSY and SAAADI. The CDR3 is CASGQEAVMGYTF. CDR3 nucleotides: TGCGCCAGCGGACAGGAGGCGGTTATGGGCTACACCTTC.

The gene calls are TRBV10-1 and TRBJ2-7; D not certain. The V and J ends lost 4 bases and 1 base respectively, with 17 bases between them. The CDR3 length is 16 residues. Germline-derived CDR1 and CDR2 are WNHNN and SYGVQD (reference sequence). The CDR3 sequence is CASSGPPITASYEQYF. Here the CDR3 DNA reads TGCGCCAGCAGTGGCCCGCCGATAACAGCTTCCTACGAGCAGTACTTC.

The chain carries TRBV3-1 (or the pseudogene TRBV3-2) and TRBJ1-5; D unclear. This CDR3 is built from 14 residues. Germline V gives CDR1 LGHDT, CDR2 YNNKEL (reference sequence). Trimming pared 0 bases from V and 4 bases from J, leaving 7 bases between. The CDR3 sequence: CASSQDTENQPQHF. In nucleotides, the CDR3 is TGTGCCAGCAGCCAAGATACCGAGAATCAGCCCCAGCATTTT.

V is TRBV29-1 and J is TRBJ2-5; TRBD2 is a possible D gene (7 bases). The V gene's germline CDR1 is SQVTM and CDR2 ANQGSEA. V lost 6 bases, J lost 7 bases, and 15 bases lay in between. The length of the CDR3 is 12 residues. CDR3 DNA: TGCAGCGTGGCGGGGGCGTTCGGGACCCAGTACTTC. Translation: CSVAGAFGTQYF.

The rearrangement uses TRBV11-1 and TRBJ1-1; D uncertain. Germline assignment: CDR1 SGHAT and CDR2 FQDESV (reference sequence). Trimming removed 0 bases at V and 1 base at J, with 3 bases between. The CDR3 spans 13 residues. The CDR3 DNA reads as TGTGCCAGCAGCTTAGCTCGGAACACTGAAGCTTTCTTT. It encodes CASSLARNTEAFF.

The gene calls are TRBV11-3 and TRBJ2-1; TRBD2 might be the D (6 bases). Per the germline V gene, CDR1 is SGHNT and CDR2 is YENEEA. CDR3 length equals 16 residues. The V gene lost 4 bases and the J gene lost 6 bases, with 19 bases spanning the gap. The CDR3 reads CASSSSEVAVINEQFF. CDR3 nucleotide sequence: TGTGCCAGCAGCTCGTCGGAAGTAGCGGTAATCAATGAGCAGTTCTTC.

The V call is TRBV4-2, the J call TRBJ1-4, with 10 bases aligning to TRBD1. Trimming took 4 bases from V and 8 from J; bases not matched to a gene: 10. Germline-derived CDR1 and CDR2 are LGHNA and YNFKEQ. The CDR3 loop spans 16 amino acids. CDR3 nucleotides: TGTGCCAGCAGCCCGACTGACAGGGGGCTAGGGGAAAAACTGTTTTTT. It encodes CASSPTDRGLGEKLFF.

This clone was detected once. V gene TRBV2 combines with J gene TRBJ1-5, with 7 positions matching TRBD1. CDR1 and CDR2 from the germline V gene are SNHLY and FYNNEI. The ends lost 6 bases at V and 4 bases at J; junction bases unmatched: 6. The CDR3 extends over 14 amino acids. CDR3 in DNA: TGTGCCAGCAGAGGGACAGAAGGGAATCAGCCCCAGCATTTT. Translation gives CASRGTEGNQPQHF.

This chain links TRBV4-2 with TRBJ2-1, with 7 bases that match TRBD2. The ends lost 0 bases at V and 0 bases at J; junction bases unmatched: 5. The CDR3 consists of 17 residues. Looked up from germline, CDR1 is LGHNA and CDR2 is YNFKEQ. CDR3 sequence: CASSQDLGGSSYNEQFF. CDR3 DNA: TGTGCCAGCAGCCAAGATCTGGGGGGGAGCTCCTACAATGAGCAGTTCTTC.

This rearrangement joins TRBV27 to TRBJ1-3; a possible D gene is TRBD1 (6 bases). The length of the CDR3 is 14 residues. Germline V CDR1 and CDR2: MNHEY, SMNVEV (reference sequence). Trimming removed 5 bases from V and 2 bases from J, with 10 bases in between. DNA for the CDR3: TGTGCCAGCAGTCCACAGGGAGCTGGAAACACCATATATTTT. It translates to CASSPQGAGNTIYF.

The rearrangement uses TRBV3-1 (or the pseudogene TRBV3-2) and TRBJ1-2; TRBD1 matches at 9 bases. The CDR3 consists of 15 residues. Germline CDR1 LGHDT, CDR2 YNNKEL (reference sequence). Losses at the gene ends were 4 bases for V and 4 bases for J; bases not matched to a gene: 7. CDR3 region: CASSPSTGGIYGYTF. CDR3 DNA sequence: TGTGCCAGCAGCCCATCGACAGGGGGGATCTATGGCTACACCTTC.

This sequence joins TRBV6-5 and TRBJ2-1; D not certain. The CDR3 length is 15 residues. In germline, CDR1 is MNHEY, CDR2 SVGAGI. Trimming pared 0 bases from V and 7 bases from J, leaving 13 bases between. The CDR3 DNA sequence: TGTGCCAGCAGTTACTCGGCGGCATGGCCTAATGAGCAGTTCTTC. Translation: CASSYSAAWPNEQFF.

This chain's CDR3 is CASSKGDSWAETQYF. CDR3 DNA sequence: TGTGCCAGCAGTAAAGGGGACTCCTGGGCGGAGACCCAGTACTTC. V usage is TRBV7-3 and J usage is TRBJ2-5, with D tentatively TRBD2 (6 bases). The CDR3 runs to 15 residues. Germline CDR1 and CDR2: SGHTA and FQGTGA. V lost 6 bases and J 5 bases, leaving 19 bases between the germline ends.

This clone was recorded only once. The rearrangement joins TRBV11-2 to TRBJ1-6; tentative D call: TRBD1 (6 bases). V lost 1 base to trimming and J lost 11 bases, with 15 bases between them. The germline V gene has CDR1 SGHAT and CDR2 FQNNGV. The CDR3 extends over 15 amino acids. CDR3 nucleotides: TGTGCCAGCAGCTTAGTTGCAGGGGCAATGACACCCCTCCACTTT. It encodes CASSLVAGAMTPLHF. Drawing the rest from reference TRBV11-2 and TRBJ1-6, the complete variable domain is EAGVAQSPRYKIIEKRQSVAFWCNPISGHATLYWYQQILGQGPKLLIQFQNNGVVDDSQLPKDRFSAERLKGVDSTLKIQPAKLEDSAVYLCASSLVAGAMTPLHFGNGTRLTVT.

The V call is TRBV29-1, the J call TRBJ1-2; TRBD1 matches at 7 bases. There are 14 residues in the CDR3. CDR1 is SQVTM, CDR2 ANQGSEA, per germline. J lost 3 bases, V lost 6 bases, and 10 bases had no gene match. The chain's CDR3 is CSVRDREGYYGYTF. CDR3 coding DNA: TGCAGCGTGAGAGACAGGGAAGGATACTATGGCTACACCTTC.

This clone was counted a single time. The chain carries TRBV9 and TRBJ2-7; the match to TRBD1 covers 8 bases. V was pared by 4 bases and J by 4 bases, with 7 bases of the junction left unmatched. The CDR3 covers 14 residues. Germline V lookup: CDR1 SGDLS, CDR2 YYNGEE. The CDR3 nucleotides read TGTGCCAGCAGCCCCTCGGACAGGGAGTACGAGCAGTACTTC. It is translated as CASSPSDREYEQYF.

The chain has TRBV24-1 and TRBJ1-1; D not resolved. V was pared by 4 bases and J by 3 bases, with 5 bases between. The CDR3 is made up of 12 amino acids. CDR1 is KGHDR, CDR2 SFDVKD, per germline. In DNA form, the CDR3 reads TGTGCCACCAGTGACCCGGACACTGAAGCTTTCTTT. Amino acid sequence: CATSDPDTEAFF.

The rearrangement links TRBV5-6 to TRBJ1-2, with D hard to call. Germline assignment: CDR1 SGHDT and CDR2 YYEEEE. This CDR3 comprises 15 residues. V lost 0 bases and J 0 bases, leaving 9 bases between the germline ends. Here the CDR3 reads CASSLVQPANYGYTF. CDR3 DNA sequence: TGTGCCAGCAGCTTGGTACAACCCGCTAACTATGGCTACACCTTC. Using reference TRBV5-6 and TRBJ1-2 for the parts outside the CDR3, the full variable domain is DAGVTQSPTHLIKTRGQQVTLRCSPKSGHDTVSWYQQALGQGPQFIFQYYEEEERQRGNFPDRFSGHQFPNYSSELNVNALLLGDSALYLCASSLVQPANYGYTFGSGTRLTVV.